This T cell receptor beta chain was recovered during a study of human T cells and chemical hapten exposure. Overall study context: Diagnoses of alopecia areata, totalis or universalis occurred in mostly female patients. Study-level results: While controls formed fewer of them, expanded TCRs formed significantly more large CDR3 similarity clusters.

With 5 bases removed from V and 5 bases from J, the gap between germline ends came to 13 bases. The CDR3 has 13 amino acids. This clonotype was recorded a few times. Its target is not known. As for time point: patch test 3, about 24 weeks after DPC sensitization. Regarding treatment: therapeutic diphenylcyclopropenone sensitization with weekly scalp DPC. MiXCR was run by TCRdb on the RACE reads, yielding one entry per CDR3 protein. Here the sample spans 50,000 to 75,000 distinct CDR3 sequences, about 10% being singletons. This TCR came from a woman aged 30 to 39 with alopecia areata. Some clones in this sample may be carry-over from other donors' samples. The chain uses TRBV12-3 or TRBV12-4 and TRBJ2-7; tentative D call: TRBD1 (5 bases). The sample consisted of whole blood, taken in connection with sensitization to the hapten diphenylcyclopropenone (DPC). This CDR3 reads CASSDLSRDEQYF. For the CDR3, the DNA is TGTGCCAGCAGTGACTTAAGCAGGGACGAGCAGTACTTC.